This is a list of T cell receptor beta chains from one sample in a study of long-term antiretroviral therapy in people with HIV. TCRdb keeps only in-frame clones here, not all; method: immunoSEQ multiplex PCR. The sample has around 21,000 clones; 87% are singletons. The sample was unsorted PBMCs, taken 2.1 years after starting antiretroviral therapy. All receptors come from a man younger than 30 with HIV. Each CDR3 is given with its conserved first and last residue. A D gene is named only where the DNA matches it firmly. Not every row has a clone size; where given, it reads once, few, many or a size class.

j_call v_call clone_size d_call cdr3_nt cdr3_aa
TRBJ2-1 TRBV9 . . TGTGCCAGCAGCCAAGGACTGCTAGACAATGAGCAGTTCTTC CASSQGLLDNEQFF
TRBJ2-2 TRBV9 . . TGTGCCAGCAGCGTAGTGGCCCCTAGCGAGGTTCCCATCGGGGAGCTGTTTTTT CASSVVAPSEVPIGELFF
TRBJ2-7 TRBV27 . . TGTGCCAGCAGTTTCGGGTCGGGAACCTACGAGCAGTACTTC CASSFGSGTYEQYF
TRBJ1-1 TRBV5-1 . . TGCGCCAGCAGATCGCAACAGACCCCCAACACTGAAGCTTTCTTT CASRSQQTPNTEAFF
TRBJ2-7 TRBV18 . . TGTGCCAGCTCACGGGCAGACGAGCAGTACTTC CASSRADEQYF
TRBJ1-5 TRBV5-1 once . TGCGCCAGCAGCTTGGGGCAGGGGTCCAATCAGCCCCAGCATTTT CASSLGQGSNQPQHF
TRBJ1-1 TRBV6-1 . . TGTGCCAGCAGTGGGGCCCTCCTTCGCCCTGAAGCTTTCTTT CASSGALLRPEAFF
TRBJ2-1 TRBV9 . TRBD2 TGTGCCAGCAGCTATAGAGCGGGGGCTGGCGGTGAGCAGTTCTTC CASSYRAGAGGEQFF
TRBJ1-1 TRBV7-9 . . TGTGCCAGCAGCTTGGGAACAGAGAACACTGAAGCTTTCTTT CASSLGTENTEAFF
TRBJ2-7 TRBV7-8 . . TGTGCCAGCAGCTTATTTCCTTGGGGGAGAACTACCTACGAGCAGTACTTC CASSLFPWGRTTYEQYF
TRBJ2-1 TRBV9 . . TGTGCCAGCAGCATTAGCGGCCAGAGCTCCTACAATGAGCAGTTCTTC CASSISGQSSYNEQFF
TRBJ1-2 TRBV29-1 . . TGCAGCGTCTTGGGGGGGGTTCGTGGATATGGCTACACCTTC CSVLGGVRGYGYTF
TRBJ1-1 TRBV6-6 . TRBD1 TGTGCCAGCAGTTTAAACAGGGGGATCATGAACACTGAAGCTTTCTTT CASSLNRGIMNTEAFF
TRBJ1-1 TRBV7-9 . TRBD1 TGTGCCAGCAGCTCCGGGACAGGGGGCGCCCAGGCTTTCTTT CASSSGTGGAQAFF
TRBJ1-2 TRBV5-1 . . TGCGCCAGCAGGGGGGACATAGCCGATTATGGCTACACCTTC CASRGDIADYGYTF
TRBJ2-7 TRBV5-1 . . TGCGCCAGCAGCCTTGTCGGGGGCAGCTCCTACGAGCAGTACTTC CASSLVGGSSYEQYF
TRBJ1-1 TRBV18 . TRBD1 TGTGCCAGCTCACCAAGGACAGGGGTGGACACTGAAGCTTTCTTT CASSPRTGVDTEAFF
TRBJ1-1 TRBV11-2 . . TGTGCCAGCAGCCGTGGCGGAGCTTTCTTT CASSRGGAFF
TRBJ2-7 TRBV27 . . TGTGCCAGCAGTTCCCATGGAGGTTCCTACGAGCAGTACTTC CASSSHGGSYEQYF
TRBJ1-5 TRBV27 . . TGTGCCAGCAGTTTCTTTTTAGGGAGCAATCAGCCCCAGCATTTT CASSFFLGSNQPQHF
TRBJ2-4 TRBV4-2 . . TGTGCCAGCAGCCAAATCGAGGCCACCAACATTCAGTACTTC CASSQIEATNIQYF
TRBJ1-4 TRBV9 . TRBD1 TGTGCCAGCAGCGTATCCGGACAGGGAGGCGAAAAACTGTTTTTT CASSVSGQGGEKLFF
TRBJ2-7 TRBV29-1 . . TGCAGCGCGTTGACTAACTACGAGCAGTACTTC CSALTNYEQYF
TRBJ2-7 TRBV27 . . TGTGCCAGCAGTTGGACAGTAGCCTACGAGCAGTACTTC CASSWTVAYEQYF
TRBJ2-7 TRBV13 . . TGTGCCAGCAGCCGGAGCGGGTACTTC CASSRSGYF
TRBJ1-2 TRBV6-1 . . TGTGTCACGGTGACAGCTAACTATGGCTACACCTTC CVTVTANYGYTF
TRBJ1-6 TRBV19 once TRBD1 TGTGCCAGTAACTTGGGACAGGGGGAGATTAATTCACCCCTCCACTTT CASNLGQGEINSPLHF
TRBJ1-3 TRBV7-9 . . TGTGCCAGCACCCTGACAGGAGGCTCTGGAAACACCATATATTTT CASTLTGGSGNTIYF
TRBJ2-3 TRBV9 . . TGTGCCAGCAGCGCTATGGTGGATCCAGGGCTAGTTCCGCCTCATGGTCCAGATACGCAGTATTTT CASSAMVDPGLVPPHGPDTQYF
TRBJ2-7 TRBV5-6 . . TGTGCCAGCAGCTTCGGGGGTGGCGAGCAGTACTTC CASSFGGGEQYF
TRBJ1-2 TRBV9 . . TGTGCCAGCAGCTCCCTGGGGGGCAGGGGTAACTATGGCTACACCTTC CASSSLGGRGNYGYTF
TRBJ2-1 TRBV7-9 . . TGTGCCAGCAGCATACCGGGACTGGGGTACAATGAGCAGTTCTTC CASSIPGLGYNEQFF
TRBJ2-1 TRBV5-1 . TRBD2 TGCGCCAGCAGCCTGACTAGCGGGACGCACAATGAGCAGTTCTTC CASSLTSGTHNEQFF
TRBJ1-1 TRBV27 . . TGTGCCAGCAGTAAGGGTACTGAAGCTTTCTTT CASSKGTEAFF
TRBJ2-2 TRBV5-4 . TRBD2 TGTGCCAGCAGCTTGTCGTGGGGAGGGACCGGGGAGCTGTTTTTT CASSLSWGGTGELFF
TRBJ1-1 TRBV5-6 . TRBD1 TGTGCCAGCAGCATAAGGGACAGGGAAAACACTGAAGCTTTCTTT CASSIRDRENTEAFF
TRBJ1-2 TRBV27 . . TGTGCCAGCAGTTCAGCCGACAGGAGGAACTATGGCTACACCTTC CASSSADRRNYGYTF
TRBJ2-2 TRBV9 . . TGTGCCAGCAGCGCGGATAGGGAGCTGTTTTTT CASSADRELFF
TRBJ2-7 TRBV27 . . TGTGCCAGCTCGCCGGTTGGGATCGAGCAGTACTTC CASSPVGIEQYF
TRBJ1-1 TRBV15 once . TGTGCCACCAGCAGAGATGAGGGGAACACTGAAGCTTTCTTT CATSRDEGNTEAFF
TRBJ2-1 TRBV11-2 . . TGTGCCAGCAGCTTAGTTGGGGGCGCGAATGAGCAGTTCTTC CASSLVGGANEQFF
TRBJ2-5 TRBV2 . . TGTGCCAGCAGTGAATTGGTGAGCCAAGAGACCCAGTACTTC CASSELVSQETQYF
TRBJ2-7 TRBV6-5 . . TGTGCCACGAGCCCGGGACTCCTCTACGAGCAGTACTTC CATSPGLLYEQYF
TRBJ2-1 TRBV11-2 . . TGTGCCAGCAGCCAAAGGACAGTCTACTACAATGAGCAGTTCTTC CASSQRTVYYNEQFF
TRBJ2-2 TRBV19 . . TGTGCCAGTTGCGAGACATTGAACACCGGGGAGCTGTTTTTT CASCETLNTGELFF
TRBJ2-1 TRBV27 . TRBD2 TGTGCCAGCGGTAAACTAGCGGGGGGCTCCTACAATGAGCAGTTCTTC CASGKLAGGSYNEQFF
TRBJ2-1 TRBV5-6 . TRBD2 TGTGCCAGCAGCTTGATCGAGCGGGAGGGCCATGAGCAGTTCTTC CASSLIEREGHEQFF
TRBJ1-6 TRBV19 . TRBD1 TGTGCCAGTAGCCAGGGGGCTAATTCACCCCTCCACTTT CASSQGANSPLHF
TRBJ1-4 TRBV18 . TRBD1 TGTGCCAGCTCAGCGGGACAGGGTGGTGAAAAACTGTTTTTT CASSAGQGGEKLFF
TRBJ1-6 TRBV28 . . TGTGCCAGCAAGGTCATGGGGGGCAGCGTGAATTCACCCCTCCACTTT CASKVMGGSVNSPLHF
TRBJ1-2 TRBV29-1 . . TGCAGCGTTGAACGGGGTAATGGCTACACCTTC CSVERGNGYTF
TRBJ1-2 TRBV7-8 . TRBD1 TGTGCCAGCAGCTTAGCGTGGACAGGGGATGGCTACACCTTC CASSLAWTGDGYTF
TRBJ1-2 TRBV18 . . TGTGCCAGCTCCAACGACCCCGGGGGGCCTATTGATGGCTACACCTTC CASSNDPGGPIDGYTF
TRBJ2-3 TRBV4-2 . TRBD1 TGTGCCAGCGGATCCGCCGGGACAGGGGGCACAGATACGCAGTATTTT CASGSAGTGGTDTQYF
TRBJ1-1 TRBV6-1 . . TGTGCCAGCAGTGACTTTGAGTTCACTGAAGCTTTCTTT CASSDFEFTEAFF